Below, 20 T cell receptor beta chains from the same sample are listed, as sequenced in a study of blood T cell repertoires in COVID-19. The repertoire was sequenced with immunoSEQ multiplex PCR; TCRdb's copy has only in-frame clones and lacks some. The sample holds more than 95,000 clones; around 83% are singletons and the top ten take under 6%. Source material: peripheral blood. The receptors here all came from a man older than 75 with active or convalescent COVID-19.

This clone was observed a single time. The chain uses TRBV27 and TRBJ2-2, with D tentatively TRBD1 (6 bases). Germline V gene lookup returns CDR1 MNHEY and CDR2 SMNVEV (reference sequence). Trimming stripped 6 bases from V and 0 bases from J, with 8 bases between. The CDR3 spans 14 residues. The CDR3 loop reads CASRQGTNTGELFF. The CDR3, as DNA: TGTGCCAGCAGACAGGGTACGAACACCGGGGAGCTGTTTTTT.

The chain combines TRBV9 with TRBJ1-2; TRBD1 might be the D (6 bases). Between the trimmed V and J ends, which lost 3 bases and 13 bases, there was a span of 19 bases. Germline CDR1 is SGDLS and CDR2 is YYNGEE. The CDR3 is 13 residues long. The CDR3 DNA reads TGTGCCAGCAGCGGCCCGGAACAGGGTAAAAGCACCTTC. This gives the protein CASSGPEQGKSTF.

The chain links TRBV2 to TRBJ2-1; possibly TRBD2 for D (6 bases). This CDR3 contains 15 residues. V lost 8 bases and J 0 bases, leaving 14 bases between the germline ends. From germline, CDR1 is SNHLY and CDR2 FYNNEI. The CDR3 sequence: CASEERASSYNEQFF. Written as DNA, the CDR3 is TGTGCCAGCGAGGAGCGGGCAAGCTCCTACAATGAGCAGTTCTTC. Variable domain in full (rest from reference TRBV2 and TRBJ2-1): EPEVTQTPSHQVTQMGQEVILRCVPISNHLYFYWYRQILGQKVEFLVSFYNNEISEKSEIFDDQFSVERPDGSNFTLKIRSTKLEDSAMYFCASEERASSYNEQFFGPGTRLTVL.

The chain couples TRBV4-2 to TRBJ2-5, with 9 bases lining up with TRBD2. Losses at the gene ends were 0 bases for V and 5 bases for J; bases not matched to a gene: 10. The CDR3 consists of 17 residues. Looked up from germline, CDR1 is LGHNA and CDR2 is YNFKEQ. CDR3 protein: CASSQDGGGGVVETQYF. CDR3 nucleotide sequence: TGTGCCAGCAGCCAAGATGGTGGCGGGGGGGTGGTTGAGACCCAGTACTTC.

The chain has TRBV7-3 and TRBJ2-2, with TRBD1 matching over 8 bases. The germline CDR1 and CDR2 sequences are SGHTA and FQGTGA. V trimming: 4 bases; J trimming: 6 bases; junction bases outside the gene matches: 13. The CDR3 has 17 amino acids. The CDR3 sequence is CASSSPQGASWAGELFF. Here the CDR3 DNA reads TGTGCCAGCAGCTCTCCTCAGGGGGCGAGCTGGGCCGGGGAGCTGTTTTTT. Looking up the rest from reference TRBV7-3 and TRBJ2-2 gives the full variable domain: GAGVSQTPSNKVTEKGKYVELRCDPISGHTALYWYRQSLGQGPEFLIYFQGTGAADDSGLPNDRFFAVRPEGSVSTLKIQRTERGDSAVYLCASSSPQGASWAGELFFGEGSRLTVL.

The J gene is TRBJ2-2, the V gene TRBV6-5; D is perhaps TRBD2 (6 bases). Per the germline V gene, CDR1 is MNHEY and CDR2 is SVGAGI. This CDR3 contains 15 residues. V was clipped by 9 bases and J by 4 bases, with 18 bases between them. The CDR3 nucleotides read TGTGCCAGTGCCCGGGACTTTTTGGGCACCGGGGAGCTGTTTTTT. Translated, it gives CASARDFLGTGELFF.

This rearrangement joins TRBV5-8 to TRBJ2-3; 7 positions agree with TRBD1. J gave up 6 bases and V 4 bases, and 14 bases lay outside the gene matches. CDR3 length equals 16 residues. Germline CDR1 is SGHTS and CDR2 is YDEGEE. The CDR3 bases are TGTGCCAGCAGCCAGGGGACAGAGCGAGCATTCGATACGCAGTATTTT. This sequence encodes CASSQGTERAFDTQYF.

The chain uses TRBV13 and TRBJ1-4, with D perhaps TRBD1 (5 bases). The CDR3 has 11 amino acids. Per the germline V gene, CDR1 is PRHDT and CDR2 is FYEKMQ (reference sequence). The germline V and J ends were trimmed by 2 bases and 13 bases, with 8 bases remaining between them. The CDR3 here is CASSLRGVLFF. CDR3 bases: TGTGCCAGCAGCTTACGGGGGGTACTGTTTTTT.

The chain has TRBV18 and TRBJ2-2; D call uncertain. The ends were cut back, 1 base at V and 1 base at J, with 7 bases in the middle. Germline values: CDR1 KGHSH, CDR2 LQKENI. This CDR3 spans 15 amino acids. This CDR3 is CASSPLSLNTGELFF. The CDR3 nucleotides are TGTGCCAGCTCACCACTCTCACTGAACACCGGGGAGCTGTTTTTT. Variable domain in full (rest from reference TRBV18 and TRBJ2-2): NAGVMQNPRHLVRRRGQEARLRCSPMKGHSHVYWYRQLPEEGLKFMVYLQKENIIDESGMPKERFSAEFPKEGPSILRIQQVVRGDSAAYFCASSPLSLNTGELFFGEGSRLTVL.

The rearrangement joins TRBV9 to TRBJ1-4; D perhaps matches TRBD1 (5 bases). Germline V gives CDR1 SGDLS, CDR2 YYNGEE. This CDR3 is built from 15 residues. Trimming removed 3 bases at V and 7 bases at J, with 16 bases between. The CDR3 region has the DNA TGTGCCAGCAGCGCTGACCAGGGTTCGGGTGAAAAACTGTTTTTT. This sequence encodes CASSADQGSGEKLFF.

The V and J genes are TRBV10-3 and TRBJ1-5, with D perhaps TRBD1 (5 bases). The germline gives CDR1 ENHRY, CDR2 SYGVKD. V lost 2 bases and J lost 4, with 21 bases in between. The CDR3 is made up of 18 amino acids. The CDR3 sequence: CAISEPAPGQAVNQPQHF. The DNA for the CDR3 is TGTGCCATCAGTGAGCCTGCCCCAGGGCAGGCGGTTAATCAGCCCCAGCATTTT.

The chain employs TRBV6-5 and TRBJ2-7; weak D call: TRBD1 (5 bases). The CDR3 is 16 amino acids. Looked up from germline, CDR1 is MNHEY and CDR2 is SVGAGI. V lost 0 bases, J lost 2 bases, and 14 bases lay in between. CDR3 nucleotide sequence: TGTGCCAGCAGTTACTCGAGAAATCAGGGAACCTACGAGCAGTACTTC. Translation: CASSYSRNQGTYEQYF.

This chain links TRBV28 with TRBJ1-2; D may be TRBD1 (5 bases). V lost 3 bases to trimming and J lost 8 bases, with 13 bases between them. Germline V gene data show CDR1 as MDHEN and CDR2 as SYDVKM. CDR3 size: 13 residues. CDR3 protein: CASSLSQGGGYTF. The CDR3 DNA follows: TGTGCCAGCAGTTTGTCGCAGGGAGGCGGCTACACCTTC.

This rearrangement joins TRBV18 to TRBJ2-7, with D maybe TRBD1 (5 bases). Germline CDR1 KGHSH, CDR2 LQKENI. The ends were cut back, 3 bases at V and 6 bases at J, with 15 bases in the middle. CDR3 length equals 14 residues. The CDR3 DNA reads TGTGCCAGCTCACCGGGGCAGGGAAAAACCGAGCAGTACTTC. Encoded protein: CASSPGQGKTEQYF.

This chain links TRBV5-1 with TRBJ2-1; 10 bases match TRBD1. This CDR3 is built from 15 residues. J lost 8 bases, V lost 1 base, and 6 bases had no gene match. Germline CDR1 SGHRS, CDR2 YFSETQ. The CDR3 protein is CASSLSTGGGDEQFF. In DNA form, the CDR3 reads TGCGCCAGCAGCTTGTCGACAGGGGGCGGGGATGAGCAGTTCTTC. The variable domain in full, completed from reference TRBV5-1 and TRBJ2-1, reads KAGVTQTPRYLIKTRGQQVTLSCSPISGHRSVSWYQQTPGQGLQFLFEYFSETQRNKGNFPGRFSGRQFSNSRSEMNVSTLELGDSALYLCASSLSTGGGDEQFFGPGTRLTVL.

This chain's CDR3 is CASSSRTSGGALEGQFF. The CDR3, as DNA: TGTGCCAGCAGCTCAAGGACTAGCGGGGGGGCACTAGAAGGGCAGTTCTTC. The rearrangement uses TRBV5-4 and TRBJ2-1; 15 nucleotides line up with TRBD2. Germline loops: CDR1 SGHNT, CDR2 YYREEE (reference sequence). V lost 3 bases, J lost 12 bases, and 13 bases stayed unmatched. This CDR3 has 17 amino acids.

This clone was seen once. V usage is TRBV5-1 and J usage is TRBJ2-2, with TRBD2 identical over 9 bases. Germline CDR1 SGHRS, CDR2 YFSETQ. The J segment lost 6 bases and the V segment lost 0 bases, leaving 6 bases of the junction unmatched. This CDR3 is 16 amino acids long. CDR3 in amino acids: CASSLASGGIPGELFF. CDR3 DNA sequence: TGCGCCAGCAGCTTGGCCAGCGGGGGGATCCCCGGGGAGCTGTTTTTT.

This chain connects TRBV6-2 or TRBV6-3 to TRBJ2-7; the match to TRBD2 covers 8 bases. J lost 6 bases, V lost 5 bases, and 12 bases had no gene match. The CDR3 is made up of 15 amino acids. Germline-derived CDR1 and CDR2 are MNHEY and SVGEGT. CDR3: CASSPHTGGRIEQYF. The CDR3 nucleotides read TGTGCCAGCAGTCCCCACACGGGGGGGCGGATCGAGCAGTACTTC.

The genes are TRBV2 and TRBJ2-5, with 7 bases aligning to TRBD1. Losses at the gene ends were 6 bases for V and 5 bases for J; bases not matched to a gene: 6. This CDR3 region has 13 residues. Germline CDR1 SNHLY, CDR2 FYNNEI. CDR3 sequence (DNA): TGTGCCAGCAGCGGTACAGGGGTGGAGACCCAGTACTTC. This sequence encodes CASSGTGVETQYF.

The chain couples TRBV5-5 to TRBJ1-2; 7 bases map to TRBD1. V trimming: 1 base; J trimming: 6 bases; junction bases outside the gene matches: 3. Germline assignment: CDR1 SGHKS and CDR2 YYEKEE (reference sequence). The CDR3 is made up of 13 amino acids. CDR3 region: CASSLKGADGYTF. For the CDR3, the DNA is TGTGCCAGCAGCTTGAAGGGGGCTGATGGCTACACCTTC.